This T cell receptor beta chain was profiled in a study of T cell responses to AZD1222 COVID-19 vaccine. Broader study findings: Regions 160-218 and 743-854 dominated among vaccine-associated CD4 TCRs spanning spike. Vaccination with two AZD1222 doses was followed by a rise in Spike-specific TCR breadth and depth. Baseline seropositivity characterized only a handful of AZD1222 recipients. Researchers took repertoire samples only after the peak T cell response had come.

As for this clone: Its cognate antigen is unknown.

The CDR3 has 12 amino acids. Looked up from germline, CDR1 is SGHNT and CDR2 is YENEEA. V was cut by 4 bases and J by 6 bases, with 9 bases left in between. Some clones are missing from TCRdb's copy, which holds only in-frame ones; the method was immunoSEQ multiplex PCR. Of about 130,000 clones listed, roughly 93% are singletons. The TCR sequence derives from an adult who received the AZD1222 COVID-19 vaccine. The rearrangement joins TRBV11-3 to TRBJ1-1; tentatively, D is TRBD1 (5 bases). Sequenced here: peripheral blood, sampled 28 days after the second AZD1222 dose. This chain's CDR3 is CASSSRDPEAFF. The CDR3 DNA follows: TGTGCCAGCAGCTCGAGGGACCCTGAAGCTTTCTTT.